This T cell receptor (beta chain) derives from a study of cytomegalovirus exposure and HLA in healthy donors. CDR3 length equals 13 residues. CDR1 and CDR2 from the germline V gene are MDHEN and SYDVKM. V gave up 7 bases and J gave up 4 bases; unmatched junction bases: 2. The study ran its PCR with 60 Vbeta and 13 Jbeta primers. Only in-frame clones appear in the TCRdb table, and some are missing; sequencing was by immunoSEQ multiplex PCR. The sample consists of over 150,000 clones, over 65% of them appearing once. The sequenced material came from PBMCs. This TCR came from a middle-aged woman in good health and CMV-seropositive. J is TRBJ2-1 and V is TRBV28, with 9 bases lining up with TRBD2. The CDR3 coding sequence is TGTGCCAGCACTACTAGCGGGTACAATGAGCAGTTCTTC. Protein sequence: CASTTSGYNEQFF.